The clone carrying this TCR beta chain was found a few times. Participants' reported clinical history set cohort assignment. Symptom resolution, clearance, or two negative PCRs marked donors in Cohort 3 as recovered. This sample is part of a study of blood T cell repertoires in COVID-19. Study summary: PBMCs, B-cell-depleted T cells, or T cells provided the cDNA or gDNA that made up the material.

Per the original data handling: Amplification from reference gene primers served as the basis for estimated nucleated cell counts. Produced via immunoSEQ multiplex PCR; TCRdb's table is partial and in-frame only. V and J calls and clone size come straight from that table; D and trimming were deduced from the DNA. The sample includes some 500,000 clones, roughly 90% of them seen just once. This CDR3 spans 13 amino acids. CDR1 and CDR2 from the germline V gene are LNHDA and SQIVND (reference sequence). The germline V and J ends were trimmed by 0 bases and 7 bases, with 7 bases remaining between them. The rearrangement links TRBV19 to TRBJ1-5; no firm D call. Sequencing input: PBMCs or T cells enriched from blood (not recorded which). The TCR was taken from a middle-aged woman who had recovered from COVID-19. CDR3 sequence (DNA): TGTGCCAGTAGTATAGATTGGCAGCAGCCCCAGCATTTT. It codes for CASSIDWQQPQHF. The entire variable domain, with the rest obtained from reference TRBV19 and TRBJ1-5, is as follows: DGGITQSPKYLFRKEGQNVTLSCEQNLNHDAMYWYRQDPGQGLRLIYYSQIVNDFQKGDIAEGYSVSREKKESFPLTVTSAQKNPTAFYLCASSIDWQQPQHFGDGTRLSIL.